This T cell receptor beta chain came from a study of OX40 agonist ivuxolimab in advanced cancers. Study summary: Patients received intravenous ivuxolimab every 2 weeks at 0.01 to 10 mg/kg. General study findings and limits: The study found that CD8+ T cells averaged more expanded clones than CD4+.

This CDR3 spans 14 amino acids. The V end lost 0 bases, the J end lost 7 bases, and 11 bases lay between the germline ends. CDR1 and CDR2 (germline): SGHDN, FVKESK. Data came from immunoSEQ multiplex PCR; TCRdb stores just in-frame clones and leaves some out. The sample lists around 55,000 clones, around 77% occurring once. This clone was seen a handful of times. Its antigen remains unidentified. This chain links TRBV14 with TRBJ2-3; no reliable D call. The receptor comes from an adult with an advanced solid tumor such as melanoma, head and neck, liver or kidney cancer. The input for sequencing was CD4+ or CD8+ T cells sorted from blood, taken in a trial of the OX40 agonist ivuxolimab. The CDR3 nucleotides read TGTGCCAGCAGCCAAGATCACGGCAGCTATACGCAGTATTTT. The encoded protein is CASSQDHGSYTQYF.